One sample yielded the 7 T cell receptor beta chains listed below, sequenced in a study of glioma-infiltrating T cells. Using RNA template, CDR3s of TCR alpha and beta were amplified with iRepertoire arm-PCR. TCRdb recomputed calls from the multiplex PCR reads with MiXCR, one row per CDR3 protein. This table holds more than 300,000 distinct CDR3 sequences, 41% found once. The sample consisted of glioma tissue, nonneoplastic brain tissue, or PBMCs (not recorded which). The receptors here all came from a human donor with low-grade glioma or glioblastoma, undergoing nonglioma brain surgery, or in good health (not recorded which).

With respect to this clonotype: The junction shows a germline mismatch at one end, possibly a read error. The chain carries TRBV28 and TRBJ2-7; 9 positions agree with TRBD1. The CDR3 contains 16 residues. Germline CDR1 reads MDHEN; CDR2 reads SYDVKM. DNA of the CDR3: TGTGCCAGCAGTTTATTCACGACAGGGGGATCCTACAAGCAGTACTTC. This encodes CASSLFTTGGSYKQYF.

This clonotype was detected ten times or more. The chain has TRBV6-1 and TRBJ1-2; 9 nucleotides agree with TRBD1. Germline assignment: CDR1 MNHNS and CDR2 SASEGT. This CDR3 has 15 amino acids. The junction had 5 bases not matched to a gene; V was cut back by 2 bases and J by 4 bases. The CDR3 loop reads CASSEYRGRGYGYTF. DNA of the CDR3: TGTGCCAGCAGTGAATACAGGGGGCGCGGCTATGGCTACACCTTC.

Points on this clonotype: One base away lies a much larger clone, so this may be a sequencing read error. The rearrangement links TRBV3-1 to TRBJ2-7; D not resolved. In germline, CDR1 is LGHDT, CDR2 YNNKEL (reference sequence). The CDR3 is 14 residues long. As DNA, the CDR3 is TGTGCCAGCAGTTTAGGGCAGTTTATCTACGAGCAGCACTTC. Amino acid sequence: CASSLGQFIYEQHF.

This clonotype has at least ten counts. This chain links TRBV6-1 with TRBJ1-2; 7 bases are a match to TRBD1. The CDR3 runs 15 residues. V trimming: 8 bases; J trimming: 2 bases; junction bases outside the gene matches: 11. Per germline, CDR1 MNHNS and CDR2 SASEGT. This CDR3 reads CASAYRGDENYGYTF. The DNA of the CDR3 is TGTGCCAGCGCCTACAGGGGAGATGAGAACTATGGCTACACCTTC.

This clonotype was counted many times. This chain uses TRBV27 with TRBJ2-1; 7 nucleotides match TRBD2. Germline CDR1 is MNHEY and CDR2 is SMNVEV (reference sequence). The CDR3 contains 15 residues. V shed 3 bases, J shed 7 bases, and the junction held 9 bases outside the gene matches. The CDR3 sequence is CASSFSPAGENEQFF. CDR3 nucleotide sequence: TGTGCCAGCAGTTTCAGTCCGGCGGGAGAGAATGAGCAGTTCTTC.

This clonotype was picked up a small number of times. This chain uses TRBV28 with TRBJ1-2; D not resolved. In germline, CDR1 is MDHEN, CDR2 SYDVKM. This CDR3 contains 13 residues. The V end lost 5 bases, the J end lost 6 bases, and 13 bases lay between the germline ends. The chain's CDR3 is CASSVTRENGYTF. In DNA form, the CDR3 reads TGTGCCAGCAGTGTCACTCGTGAGAATGGCTACACCTTC.

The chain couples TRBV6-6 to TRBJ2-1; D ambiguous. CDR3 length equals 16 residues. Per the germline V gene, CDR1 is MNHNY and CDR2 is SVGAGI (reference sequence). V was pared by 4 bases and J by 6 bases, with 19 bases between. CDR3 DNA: TGTGCCAGCAGTTTCCGACATGGGGAACGAGGCAATGAGCAGTTCTTC. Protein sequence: CASSFRHGERGNEQFF.